Sequencing of this TCR beta chain was carried out in a study of T cell responses to AZD1222 COVID-19 vaccine. Whole-study results and caveats: With dominance at 160-218 and 743-854, vaccine-associated CD4 TCRs spanned spike.

Here immunoSEQ multiplex PCR was the method, and the copy in TCRdb shows in-frame clones only, minus some. The sample yields over 120,000 clones, approximately 94% seen once. With respect to this clone: Its target is unknown.

V lost 3 bases and J lost 4, with 5 bases in between. The CDR3 sequence is 12 residues long. The genes are TRBV12-3 or TRBV12-4 and TRBJ2-3; D unclear. Sample: peripheral blood, taken on day 0 of AZD1222 vaccination. The receptor was derived from an adult in good health. CDR3 sequence: CASSFGSDTQYF. DNA of the CDR3: TGTGCCAGCAGTTTCGGGTCAGATACGCAGTATTTT.